The present entry profiles one T cell receptor beta chain with its context. Its antigen is undetermined. The data were obtained in a study of T cell responses to AZD1222 COVID-19 vaccine. The study's findings and limits: Donors in the cohort were predominantly white British and more often female, and clonal diversity was possibly underestimated. Recipients of two AZD1222 doses showed rising Spike-specific TCR breadth and depth.

V was cut by 4 bases and J by 3 bases, with 13 bases left in between. The CDR3 totals 15 residues. Germline CDR1 is MNHEY and CDR2 is SVGAGI. The method was immunoSEQ multiplex PCR; TCRdb's version includes in-frame clones alone and lacks a portion of them. Of about 110,000 clones in the sample, roughly nine tenths are singletons; the top ten hold 1.6%. Sequenced material: peripheral blood, taken on day 0 of AZD1222 vaccination. This receptor was taken from an adult in good health. V usage is TRBV6-5 and J usage is TRBJ1-5, with D tentatively TRBD1 (6 bases). Here the CDR3 DNA reads TGTGCCAGCAGTTTCACTCCGGGACACAATCAGCCCCAGCATTTT. Translation gives CASSFTPGHNQPQHF.